The entry below describes one TCR beta chain. Its antigen is as yet unknown. At one boundary the junction diverges from the germline segment, which might be a read error. This specimen belongs to a study of cytomegalovirus exposure and HLA in healthy donors. Whole-study results and caveats: The analysis excluded some indistinguishable V segments, including TRBV6-2 and TRBV6-3. What a later analysis showed was that several of the most significant clusters appeared linked to common viral pathogens.

This CDR3 comprises 14 residues. Germline CDR1 reads MNHNY; CDR2 reads SVGAGI (reference sequence). Vbeta (60) and Jbeta (13) primers were used in the PCR. The table came from immunoSEQ multiplex PCR; TCRdb's copy has only in-frame clones and leaves some out. This table has 95,000 to 150,000 clones, over 65% appearing once. Sequenced sample: PBMCs. This sequence joins TRBV6-6 and TRBJ2-1, with D maybe TRBD2 (6 bases). The receptor was derived from a woman aged 40 to 50 in good health and CMV-seropositive. The CDR3, as DNA: TGTGCCAGCAGTTACGACGGGGACTCACAAAGGACGGTCTTC. Its protein is CASSYDGDSQRTVF.